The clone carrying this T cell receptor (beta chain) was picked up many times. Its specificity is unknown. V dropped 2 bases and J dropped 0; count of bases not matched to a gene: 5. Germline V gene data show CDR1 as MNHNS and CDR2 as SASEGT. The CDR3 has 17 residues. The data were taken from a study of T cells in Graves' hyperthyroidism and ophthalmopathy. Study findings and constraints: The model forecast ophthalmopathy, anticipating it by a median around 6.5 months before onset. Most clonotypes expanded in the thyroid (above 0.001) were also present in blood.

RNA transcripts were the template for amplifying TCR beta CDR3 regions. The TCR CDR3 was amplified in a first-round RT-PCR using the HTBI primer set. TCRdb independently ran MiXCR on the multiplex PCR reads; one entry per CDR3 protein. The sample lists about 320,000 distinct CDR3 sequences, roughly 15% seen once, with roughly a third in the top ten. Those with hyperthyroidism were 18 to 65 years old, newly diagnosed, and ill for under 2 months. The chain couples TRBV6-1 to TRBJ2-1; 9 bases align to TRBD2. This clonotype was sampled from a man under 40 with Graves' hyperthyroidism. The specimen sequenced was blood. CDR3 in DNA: TGTGCCAGCAGTGAATATCTTAGCGGGAGCTCCTACAATGAGCAGTTCTTC. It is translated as CASSEYLSGSSYNEQFF.